These T cell receptor beta chains were read from a single sample in a study of glioma-infiltrating T cells. TCRdb re-called the multiplex PCR reads through MiXCR, storing one row per CDR3 protein. The sample holds some 99,000 distinct CDR3 sequences, 25% to 30% seen once. The sample was glioma tissue, nonneoplastic brain tissue, or PBMCs (not recorded which). These receptors were collected from a human donor with low-grade glioma or glioblastoma, undergoing nonglioma brain surgery, or in good health (not recorded which). CDR3s include the opening cysteine and the closing phenylalanine or tryptophan. The D gene is left open where the match is weak. Size values are once, few and many counts, or a class for expanded clones, and some rows have none.

J,size,V,D,DNA,CDR3
TRBJ2-7,-,TRBV20-1,-,TGCAGTGCTAGAGATGGCTGGATGGCCTCGTCCTACGAGCAGTACTTC,CSARDGWMASSYEQYF
TRBJ2-7,once,TRBV7-9,TRBD1,TGTTCCAGCAGCAGAAAACCCGGGACAGGGGCTCTCGAGCAGTACTTC,CSSSRKPGTGALEQYF
TRBJ2-1,many,TRBV6-2/TRBV6-3,-,TGTGCCAGCAGTTACGGGAACAATGAGCAGTTCTTC,CASSYGNNEQFF
TRBJ2-1,-,TRBV11-1,-,TGTGCCAGCAGCTTTGGGGGATCCGGAGGAGCTGAGCAGTTCTTC,CASSFGGSGGAEQFF
TRBJ2-5,many,TRBV4-2,-,TGTGCCAGCAGCCAAGGAGAACGGACGTACCAAGAGACCCAGTACTTC,CASSQGERTYQETQYF
TRBJ1-2,medium-sized,TRBV27,-,TGTGCCAGCAGTACCCGAGTTCTTATTGGATTC,CASSTRVLIGF
TRBJ1-1,many,TRBV20-1,-,TGCAGTGCTAGAGCAACAGGGAACACTGAAGCTTTCTTT,CSARATGNTEAFF
TRBJ2-5,many,TRBV6-2/TRBV6-3,TRBD2,TGTGCCAGCAGAAGGTATGACGGGAGGGCCGGAGAGACCCAGTACTTC,CASRRYDGRAGETQYF
TRBJ2-3,many,TRBV7-2,TRBD2,TGTGCCAGCAGCGTCGCAGCGGGGGGTTCAGATACGCAGTATTTT,CASSVAAGGSDTQYF
TRBJ1-2,-,TRBV11-1,TRBD1,TGTGCCAGCAGATTAGCGACAGGGGATGGCTACACATTC,CASRLATGDGYTF
TRBJ1-1,many,TRBV27,-,TGTGCCAGCAGTCCCTTGAACACTGAAGCTTTCTTT,CASSPLNTEAFF
TRBJ2-7,-,TRBV14,-,TGTGCCAGCAGCCCCAGGGGAGGGGGCAGCGAGCAGTACTTC,CASSPRGGGSEQYF
TRBJ1-1,-,TRBV14,-,TGTGCCAGCAGCCTCCGGGCCCTCGGAAGGGAGGCTTTCTTT,CASSLRALGREAFF
TRBJ2-3,many,TRBV6-1,-,TGTGCCAGCAGTTCGGTCGGCGGGCCAGATACGCAGTATTTT,CASSSVGGPDTQYF
TRBJ2-2,many,TRBV12-3/TRBV12-4,-,TGTGCCAGCAGCCCCTTTTCTAATGCCGGGGAGCTGTTTTTT,CASSPFSNAGELFF
TRBJ1-2,many,TRBV29-1,-,TGCAGCGTTGGATCCTCTAACATCTATGGCTACACCTTC,CSVGSSNIYGYTF
TRBJ1-1,-,TRBV9,-,TGTGCCAGCAGCGCGGGACGTCTCACTGAAGCTTTCTTT,CASSAGRLTEAFF
TRBJ1-3,many,TRBV6-2/TRBV6-3,-,TGTGCCAGCCGGCCGTATTCCGGGACACGGATTCTCTCTGGAAACACCATATATTTT,CASRPYSGTRILSGNTIYF
TRBJ2-5,-,TRBV19,-,TGTGCCAGTAGTACATTGGGACAAGAAGAGACCCAGTACTTC,CASSTLGQEETQYF
TRBJ2-7,-,TRBV29-1,-,TGCAGCGTTGAAGATCGTGGCAGAGCCTACGAGCAGTACTTC,CSVEDRGRAYEQYF
TRBJ2-1,once,TRBV12-3/TRBV12-4,-,TGTGCCAGAAGTTTGGTCAATGAGCAGTTCTTC,CARSLVNEQFF
TRBJ1-2,many,TRBV6-1,TRBD1,TGTGCCAGCAGAGTTGGACCCGGGACAGAGAACTATGGCTACACCTTC,CASRVGPGTENYGYTF